This T cell receptor (beta chain) stems from a study of blood T cells in healthy people across ages. Study in general: There was about one barcoded beta molecule captured by template switching per two T cells.

A second PCR, run for about 6 to 11 cycles, used a sample-barcoded 5' primer plus a J-beta primer mix. A tag from a template-switch adaptor with 12 random nucleotides marked each cDNA molecule. TCRdb re-derived calls from the 5' RACE reads in MiXCR, one entry per CDR3 protein. Of about 570,000 distinct CDR3 sequences listed, 27% were seen once; the top ten hold 15% to 20%. In this sample, this clonotype turned up a few times. Germline V gene lookup returns CDR1 SEHNR and CDR2 FQNEAQ (reference sequence). This CDR3 region has 12 residues. The ends were cut back, 1 base at V and 10 bases at J, with 10 bases in the middle.

The chain uses TRBV7-9 and TRBJ1-2, with D maybe TRBD1 (6 bases). The TCR was taken from a woman aged 65 to 85 in good health. Sequencing was performed on blood. CDR3 nucleotides: TGTGCCAGCAGCTTAGACAGGGAGTTCTACACCTTC. Translating gives CASSLDREFYTF. Complete variable domain (other parts from reference TRBV7-9 and TRBJ1-2): DTGVSQNPRHKITKRGQNVTFRCDPISEHNRLYWYRQTLGQGPEFLTYFQNEAQLEKSRLLSDRFSAERPKGSFSTLEIQRTEQGDSAMYLCASSLDREFYTFGSGTRLTVV.